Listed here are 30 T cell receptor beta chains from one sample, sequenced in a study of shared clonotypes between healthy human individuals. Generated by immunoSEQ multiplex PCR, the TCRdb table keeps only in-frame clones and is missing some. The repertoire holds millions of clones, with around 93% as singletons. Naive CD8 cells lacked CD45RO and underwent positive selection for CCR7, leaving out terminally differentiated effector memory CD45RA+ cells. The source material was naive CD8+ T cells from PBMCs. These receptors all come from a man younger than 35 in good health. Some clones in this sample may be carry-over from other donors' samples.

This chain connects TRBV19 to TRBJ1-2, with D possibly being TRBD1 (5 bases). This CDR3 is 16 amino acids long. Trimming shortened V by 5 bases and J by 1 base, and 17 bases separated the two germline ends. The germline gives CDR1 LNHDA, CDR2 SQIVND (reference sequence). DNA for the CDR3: TGTGCCAGTAGTCCCCTCGTCTCGGGACTTAACTATGGCTACACCTTC. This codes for CASSPLVSGLNYGYTF.

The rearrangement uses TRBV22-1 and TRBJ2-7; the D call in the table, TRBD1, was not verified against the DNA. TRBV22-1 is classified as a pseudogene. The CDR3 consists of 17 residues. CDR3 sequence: CPGSDRDRGPRCYEQYF. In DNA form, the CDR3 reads TGTCCTGGGAGCGACCGGGACAGGGGGCCTCGTTGTTACGAGCAGTACTTC.

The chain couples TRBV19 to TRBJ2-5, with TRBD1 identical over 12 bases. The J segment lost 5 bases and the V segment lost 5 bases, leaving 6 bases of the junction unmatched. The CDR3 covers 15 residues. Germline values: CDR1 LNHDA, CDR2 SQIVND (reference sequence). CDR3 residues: CASSQRDRGRETQYF. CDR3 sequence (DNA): TGTGCCAGTAGTCAGAGGGACAGGGGGCGGGAGACCCAGTACTTC. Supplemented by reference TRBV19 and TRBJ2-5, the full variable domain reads DGGITQSPKYLFRKEGQNVTLSCEQNLNHDAMYWYRQDPGQGLRLIYYSQIVNDFQKGDIAEGYSVSREKKESFPLTVTSAQKNPTAFYLCASSQRDRGRETQYFGPGTRLLVL.

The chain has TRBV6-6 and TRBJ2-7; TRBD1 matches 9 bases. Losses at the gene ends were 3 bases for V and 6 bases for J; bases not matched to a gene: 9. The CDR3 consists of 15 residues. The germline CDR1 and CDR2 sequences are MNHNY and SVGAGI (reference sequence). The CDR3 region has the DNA TGTGCCAGCAGTTATTTCAGGACAGGGGTTGGCGAGCAGTACTTC. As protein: CASSYFRTGVGEQYF.

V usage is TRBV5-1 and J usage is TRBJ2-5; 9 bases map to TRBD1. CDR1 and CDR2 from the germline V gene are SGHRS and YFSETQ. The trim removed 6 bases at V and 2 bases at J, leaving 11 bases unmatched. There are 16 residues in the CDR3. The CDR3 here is CASKSTDRGRQETQYF. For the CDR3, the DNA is TGCGCCAGCAAGAGCACGGACAGGGGAAGGCAAGAGACCCAGTACTTC.

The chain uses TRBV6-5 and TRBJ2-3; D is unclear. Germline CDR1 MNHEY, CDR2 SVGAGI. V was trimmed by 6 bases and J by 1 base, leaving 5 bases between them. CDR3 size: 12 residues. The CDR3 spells CASRHGTDTQYF. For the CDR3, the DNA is TGTGCCAGCAGACACGGCACAGATACGCAGTATTTT.

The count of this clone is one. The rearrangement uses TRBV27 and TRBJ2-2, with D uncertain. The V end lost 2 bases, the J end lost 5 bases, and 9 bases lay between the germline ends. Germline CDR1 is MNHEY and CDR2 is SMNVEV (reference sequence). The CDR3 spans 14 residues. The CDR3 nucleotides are TGTGCCAGCAGTTTAATATTCGGTACCGGGGAGCTGTTTTTT. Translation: CASSLIFGTGELFF.

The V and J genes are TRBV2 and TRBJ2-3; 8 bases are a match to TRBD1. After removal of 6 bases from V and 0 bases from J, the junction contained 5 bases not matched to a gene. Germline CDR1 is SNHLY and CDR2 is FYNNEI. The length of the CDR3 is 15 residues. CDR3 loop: CASRAHRGSTDTQYF. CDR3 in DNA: TGTGCCAGCAGGGCTCACAGGGGGAGCACAGATACGCAGTATTTT.

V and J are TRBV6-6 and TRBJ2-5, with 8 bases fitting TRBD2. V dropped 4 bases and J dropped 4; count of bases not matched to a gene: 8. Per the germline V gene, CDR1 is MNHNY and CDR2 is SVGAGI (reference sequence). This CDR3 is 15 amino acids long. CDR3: CASSFLGGTRETQYF. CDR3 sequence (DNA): TGTGCCAGCAGTTTTTTAGGAGGGACTAGAGAGACCCAGTACTTC.

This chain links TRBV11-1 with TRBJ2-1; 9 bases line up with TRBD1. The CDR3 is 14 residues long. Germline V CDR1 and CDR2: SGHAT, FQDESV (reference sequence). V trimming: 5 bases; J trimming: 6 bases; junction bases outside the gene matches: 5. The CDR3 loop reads CASSVMTGGNEQFF. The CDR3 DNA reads TGTGCCAGCAGCGTTATGACAGGGGGCAATGAGCAGTTCTTC.

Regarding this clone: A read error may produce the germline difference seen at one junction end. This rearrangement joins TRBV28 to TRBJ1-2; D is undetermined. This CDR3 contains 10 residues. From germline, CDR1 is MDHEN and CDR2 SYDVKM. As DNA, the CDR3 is TGTGCCAGCGCTGACTACGGCTACACCTTC. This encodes CASADYGYTF.

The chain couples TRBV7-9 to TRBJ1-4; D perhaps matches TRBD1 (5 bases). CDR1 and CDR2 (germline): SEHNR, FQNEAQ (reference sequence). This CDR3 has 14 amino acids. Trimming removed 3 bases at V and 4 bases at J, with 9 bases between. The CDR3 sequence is CASSFGGYNEKLFF. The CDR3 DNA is TGTGCCAGCAGCTTTGGGGGGTATAATGAAAAACTGTTTTTT.

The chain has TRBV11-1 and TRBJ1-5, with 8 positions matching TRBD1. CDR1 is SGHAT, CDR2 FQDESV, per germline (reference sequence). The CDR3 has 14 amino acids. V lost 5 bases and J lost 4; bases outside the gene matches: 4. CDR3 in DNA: TGTGCCAGCAGCCCGACAGGGGTGAATCAGCCCCAGCATTTT. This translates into CASSPTGVNQPQHF.

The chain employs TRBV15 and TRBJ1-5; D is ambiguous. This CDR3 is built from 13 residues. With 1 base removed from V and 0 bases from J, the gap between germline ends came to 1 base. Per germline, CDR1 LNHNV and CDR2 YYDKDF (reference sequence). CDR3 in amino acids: CATSRASNQPQHF. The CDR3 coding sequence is TGTGCCACCAGCAGAGCTAGCAATCAGCCCCAGCATTTT.

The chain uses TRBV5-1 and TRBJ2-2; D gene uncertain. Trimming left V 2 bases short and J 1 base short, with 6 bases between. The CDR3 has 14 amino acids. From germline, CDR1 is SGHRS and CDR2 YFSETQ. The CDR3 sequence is CASSFLGNTGELFF. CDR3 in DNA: TGCGCCAGCAGCTTTTTAGGGAACACCGGGGAGCTGTTTTTT.

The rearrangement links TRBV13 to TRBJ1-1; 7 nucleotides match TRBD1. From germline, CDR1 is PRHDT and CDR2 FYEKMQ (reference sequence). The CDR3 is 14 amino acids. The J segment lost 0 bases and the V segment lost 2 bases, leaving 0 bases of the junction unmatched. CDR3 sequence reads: CASSLRGLNTEAFF. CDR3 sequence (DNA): TGTGCCAGCAGCTTAAGGGGGCTGAACACTGAAGCTTTCTTT.

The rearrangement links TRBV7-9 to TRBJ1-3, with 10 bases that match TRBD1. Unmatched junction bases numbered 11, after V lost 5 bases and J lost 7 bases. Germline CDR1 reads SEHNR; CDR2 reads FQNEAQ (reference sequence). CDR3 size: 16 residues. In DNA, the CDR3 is TGTGCCAGCAGCGCCCGGGACAGGGGAACGGGGAACACCATATATTTT. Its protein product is CASSARDRGTGNTIYF.

The CDR3 DNA follows: TGTGCCAGCAGCCTCCGGATCGGGGACACTGAAGCTTTCTTT. It codes for CASSLRIGDTEAFF. V and J are TRBV13 and TRBJ1-1; D remains ambiguous. Between the trimmed V and J ends, which lost 5 bases and 3 bases, there was a span of 13 bases. In germline, CDR1 is PRHDT, CDR2 FYEKMQ (reference sequence). The CDR3 contains 14 residues.

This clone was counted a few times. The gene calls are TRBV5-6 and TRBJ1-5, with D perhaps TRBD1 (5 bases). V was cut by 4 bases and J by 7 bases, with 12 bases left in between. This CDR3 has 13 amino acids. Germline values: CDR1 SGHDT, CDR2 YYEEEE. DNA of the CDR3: TGTGCCAGCAGCGGGCGGGGGGTCCAGCCCCAGCATTTT. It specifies CASSGRGVQPQHF. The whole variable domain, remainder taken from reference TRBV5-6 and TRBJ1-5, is DAGVTQSPTHLIKTRGQQVTLRCSPKSGHDTVSWYQQALGQGPQFIFQYYEEEERQRGNFPDRFSGHQFPNYSSELNVNALLLGDSALYLCASSGRGVQPQHFGDGTRLSIL.

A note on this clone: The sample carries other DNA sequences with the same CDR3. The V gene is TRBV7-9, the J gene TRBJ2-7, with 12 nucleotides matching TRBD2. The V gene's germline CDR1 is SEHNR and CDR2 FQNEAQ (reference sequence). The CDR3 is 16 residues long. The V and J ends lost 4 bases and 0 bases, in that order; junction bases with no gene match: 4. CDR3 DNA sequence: TGTGCCAGCAGCTCCCCACTAGCGGGAGGCTCCTACGAGCAGTACTTC. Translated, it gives CASSSPLAGGSYEQYF.

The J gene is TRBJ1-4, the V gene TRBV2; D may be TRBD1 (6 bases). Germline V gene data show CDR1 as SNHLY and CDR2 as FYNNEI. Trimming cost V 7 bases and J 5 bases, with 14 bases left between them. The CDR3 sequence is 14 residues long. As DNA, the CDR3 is TGTGCCAGCATCGCCCGGGACACCAATGAAAAACTGTTTTTT. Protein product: CASIARDTNEKLFF.

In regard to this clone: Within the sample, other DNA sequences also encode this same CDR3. CDR3 in amino acids: CASSQGVAGGLNEQYF. Here the CDR3 DNA reads TGCGCCAGCAGCCAAGGGGTAGCGGGAGGGCTGAACGAGCAGTACTTC. The rearrangement links TRBV4-1 to TRBJ2-7, with 11 bases that match TRBD2. CDR1 and CDR2 from the germline V gene are MGHRA and YSYEKL. V was clipped by 1 base and J by 5 bases; unmatched bases: 7. CDR3 length: 16 residues.

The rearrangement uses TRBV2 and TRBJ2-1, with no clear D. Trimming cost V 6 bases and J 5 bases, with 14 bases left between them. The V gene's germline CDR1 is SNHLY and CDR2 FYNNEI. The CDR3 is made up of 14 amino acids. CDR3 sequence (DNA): TGTGCCAGCAGACCCCGTTCGACGGACAATGAGCAGTTCTTC. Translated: CASRPRSTDNEQFF.

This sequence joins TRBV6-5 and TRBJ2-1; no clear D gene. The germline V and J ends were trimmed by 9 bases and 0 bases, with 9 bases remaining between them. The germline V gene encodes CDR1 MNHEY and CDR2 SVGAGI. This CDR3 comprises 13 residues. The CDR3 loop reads CASRSFSYNEQFF. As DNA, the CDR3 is TGTGCCAGTCGGTCCTTCTCCTACAATGAGCAGTTCTTC.

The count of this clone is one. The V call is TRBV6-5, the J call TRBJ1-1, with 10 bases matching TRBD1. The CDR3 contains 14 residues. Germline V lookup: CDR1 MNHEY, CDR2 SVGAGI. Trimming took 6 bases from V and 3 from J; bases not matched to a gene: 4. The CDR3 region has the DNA TGTGCCAGCAGACCCGGGACAGGGGACACTGAAGCTTTCTTT. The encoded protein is CASRPGTGDTEAFF.

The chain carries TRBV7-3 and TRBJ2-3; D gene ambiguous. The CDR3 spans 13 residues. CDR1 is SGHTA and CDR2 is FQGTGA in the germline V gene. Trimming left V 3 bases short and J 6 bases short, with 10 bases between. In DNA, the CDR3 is TGTGCCAGCAGCTTGGGCTCGGCCGATACGCAGTATTTT. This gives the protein CASSLGSADTQYF.

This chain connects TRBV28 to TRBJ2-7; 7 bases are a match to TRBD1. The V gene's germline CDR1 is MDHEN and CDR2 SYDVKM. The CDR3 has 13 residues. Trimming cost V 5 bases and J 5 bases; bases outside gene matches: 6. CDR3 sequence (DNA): TGTGCCAGCAGTACCGGGACAGCCGACGAGCAGTACTTC. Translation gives CASSTGTADEQYF.

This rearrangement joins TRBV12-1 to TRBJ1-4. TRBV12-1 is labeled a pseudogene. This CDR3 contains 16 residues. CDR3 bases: TGTGCCAGCAGCATTTTTTCCGGGACGGATAATGAAAAACTGTTTTTT. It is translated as CASSIFSGTDNEKLFF.

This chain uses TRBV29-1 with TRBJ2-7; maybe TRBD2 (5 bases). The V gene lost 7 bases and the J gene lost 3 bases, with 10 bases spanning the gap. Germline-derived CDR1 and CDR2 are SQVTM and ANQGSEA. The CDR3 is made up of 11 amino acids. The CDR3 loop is CSATKDYEQYF. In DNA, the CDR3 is TGCAGCGCGACTAAAGACTACGAGCAGTACTTC.

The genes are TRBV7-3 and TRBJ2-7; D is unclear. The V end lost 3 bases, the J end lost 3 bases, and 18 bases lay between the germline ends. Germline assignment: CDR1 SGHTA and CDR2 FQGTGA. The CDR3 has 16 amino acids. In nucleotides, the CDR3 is TGTGCCAGCAGCTTTACAAAAGACCGCCCGGACTACGAGCAGTACTTC. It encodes CASSFTKDRPDYEQYF.